Presented here are 5 T cell receptor beta chains from one specimen sequenced in a study of vaccination and CD4 T cells after COVID-19. Treatment given: approximately nine-day PBMC culture with coronavirus spike peptide pools or control peptides (ViraFEST assay). For these receptors, no antigen is known. CD4+ T cells that had been cultured provided DNA sequenced with the Oncomine TCR Beta short-read assay. TCRdb re-called the PCR reads with MiXCR, one entry per CDR3 protein. The sample has 4,100 or so distinct CDR3 sequences, 19% seen once. The sample taken for sequencing was CD4+ T cells from blood, cultured in vitro. The receptors shown here come from a human donor who had recovered from COVID-19.

This clonotype has a handful of counts. The chain uses TRBV5-1 and TRBJ1-1; D unresolved. The germline gives CDR1 SGHRS, CDR2 YFSETQ. Deletions cut 0 bases from V and 7 bases from J, with 13 bases between. The CDR3 covers 14 residues. DNA for the CDR3: TGCGCCAGCAGCTTGGGGCAGAAGCCGGTTGAAGCTTTCTTT. As protein: CASSLGQKPVEAFF. Complete variable domain (other parts from reference TRBV5-1 and TRBJ1-1): KAGVTQTPRYLIKTRGQQVTLSCSPISGHRSVSWYQQTPGQGLQFLFEYFSETQRNKGNFPGRFSGRQFSNSRSEMNVSTLELGDSALYLCASSLGQKPVEAFFGQGTRLTVV.

The rearrangement links TRBV30 to TRBJ1-1, with D uncertain. The V end was cut by 3 bases, the J end by 1 base, with 9 bases between. From germline, CDR1 is GTSNPN and CDR2 SVGIG (reference sequence). This CDR3 is built from 13 residues. CDR3 DNA: TGTGCCTGGAGCGCCCACCCGAACACTGAAGCTTTCTTT. As protein: CAWSAHPNTEAFF.

This clonotype has a handful of counts. The chain recombines TRBV4-1 with TRBJ1-5; TRBD1 matches 9 bases. The CDR3 runs 16 residues. Germline loops: CDR1 MGHRA, CDR2 YSYEKL. Unmatched junction bases numbered 5, after V lost 0 bases and J lost 5 bases. The CDR3 nucleotides are TGCGCCAGCAGCCAAGATAACAGGGGGCGTCATCAGCCCCAGCATTTT. Translation: CASSQDNRGRHQPQHF.

This chain connects TRBV30 to TRBJ2-3, with D perhaps TRBD2 (7 bases). Germline CDR1 reads GTSNPN; CDR2 reads SVGIG (reference sequence). The V end lost 2 bases, the J end lost 2 bases, and 14 bases lay between the germline ends. This CDR3 region has 15 residues. The CDR3 sequence is CAWSPHAGATDTQYF. In nucleotides, the CDR3 is TGTGCCTGGAGTCCCCACGCGGGGGCCACAGATACGCAGTATTTT.

The gene calls are TRBV16 and TRBJ1-2; tentative D call: TRBD1 (6 bases). Germline CDR1 reads KGHSY; CDR2 reads FQNENV. With 0 bases removed from V and 4 bases from J, the gap between germline ends came to 9 bases. The CDR3 is made up of 14 amino acids. CDR3 sequence: CASSQSRGAYGYTF. CDR3 coding DNA: TGTGCCAGCAGCCAATCCAGGGGAGCCTATGGCTACACCTTC.